The sequence of this T cell receptor (beta chain) was determined in a study of blood T cell repertoires in COVID-19. The wider study: Samples of COVID-19 (acute and convalescent) were obtained from the United States, Italy and Spain.

Germline-derived CDR1 and CDR2 are LGHNA and YSLEER. The CDR3 is made up of 13 amino acids. V gave up 0 bases and J gave up 5 bases, with 5 bases separating them. Per the authors' pipeline: From reference gene primer amplification, estimates of nucleated cell counts were derived. Sequencing used immunoSEQ multiplex PCR; TCRdb keeps in-frame clones, though not all of them. The DNA was the basis for D and trimming; V, J and clone size are from that table. The profile covers over 40,000 clones, with about 82% appearing a single time and approximately 15% taken by the ten largest. The rearrangement uses TRBV4-3 and TRBJ1-5; D is unclear. The TCR comes from a human donor in a cohort sampled during active COVID-19. Specimen: peripheral blood. CDR3: CASSQDADQPQHF. The CDR3 DNA is TGCGCCAGCAGCCAAGATGCGGATCAGCCCCAGCATTTT.